The clone carrying this TCR beta chain was detected only a few times. What it binds is not known. TCRdb itself ran the PCR reads through MiXCR, one entry per CDR3 protein. This repertoire shows approximately 2,500 distinct CDR3 sequences, approximately 18% found once; its top ten account for under 9.5%. The record originates from a study of molecular identifiers for immune sequencing clone quantification. Study details: Naive CD8 cell RNA, from 20,000 or 100,000 cells, was split five ways in replicates, with four sequenced. Broader study findings: Under 1% of molecules in naive cells, but over 99% of effector molecules, belonged to clones above 20 RNA copies. Researchers reportedly could pick up spiked Jurkat TCR RNA from one cell mixed into roughly 1 million naive cells.

Germline lookup yields CDR1 LGHNA and CDR2 YSLEER. Trimming left V 4 bases short and J 12 bases short, with 16 bases between. This CDR3 is built from 13 residues. Sorting recovered naive CD8 T cells on a CD8+CD4-CCR7+CD45RA+ profile. The sample taken for sequencing was naive CD8+ T cells from blood, with Jurkat cell RNA spiked in. Subset in this sample: FACS-sorted CD8+CD4-CCR7+CD45RA+ naive T cells. This clonotype was sampled from a human donor in good health. Some libraries in this study had Jurkat cell RNA spiked in. The V and J genes are TRBV4-3 and TRBJ2-1; the D gene is possibly TRBD1 (5 bases). This chain's CDR3 is CASSPIKGWSQFF. In DNA, the CDR3 is TGCGCCAGCAGCCCTATAAAGGGGTGGTCGCAGTTCTTC.